What follows is one T cell receptor beta chain and its context. As yet, its antigen is unknown. This sample was included in a study of shared clonotypes between healthy human individuals. Overall study context: Three CD4 naive, three CD4 memory, two CD8 naive and one CD8 memory plate were used per donor.

General study points: Some naive CD4 clonotypes, 5% to 5.5%, turned up in common across a handful of donors. Even with large depth, rarefaction showed that sorted-subset sequencing was incomplete.

The method was immunoSEQ multiplex PCR; TCRdb's version includes in-frame clones alone and lacks a portion of them. The sample has about 1.4 million clones, approximately 97% seen once. The V and J ends lost 5 bases and 0 bases respectively, with 11 bases between them. CDR1 MDHEN and CDR2 SYDVKM come from the germline V gene. This CDR3 is 15 amino acids long. This receptor was obtained from a man between 25 and 39 years old in good health. What was sequenced was naive CD4+ T cells sorted from blood. As to subset: CD45RA+ positively selected. J is TRBJ2-4 and V is TRBV28, with D uncertain. The CDR3 DNA sequence: TGTGCCAGCAGTCCCCTCGAACTAGCCAAAAACATTCAGTACTTC. Its protein product is CASSPLELAKNIQYF.